This T cell receptor (beta chain) stems from a study of shared clonotypes between healthy human individuals. Repertoires were generated with immunoSEQ multiplex PCR, while TCRdb's copy carries only in-frame clones and drops some. The sample lists over 95,000 clones; over 65% were seen once. Trimming cost V 5 bases and J 5 bases, with 16 bases left between them. The CDR3 has 13 residues. Germline V gene lookup returns CDR1 GTSNPN and CDR2 SVGIG (reference sequence). The source material was memory CD8+ T cells sorted from blood. Subset defined: CD45RO+ cells pooled with CCR7-negative TemRA cells. The TCR comes from a woman in her thirties in good health. The chain combines TRBV30 with TRBJ2-7; unclear D gene. The CDR3 loop reads CAWGSSPANEQYF. In DNA form, the CDR3 reads TGTGCCTGGGGGTCTTCCCCGGCGAACGAGCAGTACTTC.